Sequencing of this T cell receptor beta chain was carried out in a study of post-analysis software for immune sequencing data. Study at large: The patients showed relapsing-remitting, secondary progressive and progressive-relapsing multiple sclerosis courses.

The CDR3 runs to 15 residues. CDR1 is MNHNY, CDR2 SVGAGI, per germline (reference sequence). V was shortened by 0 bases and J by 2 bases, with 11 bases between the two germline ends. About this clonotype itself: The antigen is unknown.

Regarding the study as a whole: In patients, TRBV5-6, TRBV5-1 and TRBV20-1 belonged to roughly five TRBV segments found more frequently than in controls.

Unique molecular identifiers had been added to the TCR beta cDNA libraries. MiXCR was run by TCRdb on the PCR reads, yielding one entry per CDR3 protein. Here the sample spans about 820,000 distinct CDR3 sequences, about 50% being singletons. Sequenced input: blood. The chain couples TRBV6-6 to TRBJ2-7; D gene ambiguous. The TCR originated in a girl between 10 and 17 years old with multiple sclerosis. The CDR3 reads CASSYSNAATYEQYF. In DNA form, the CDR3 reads TGTGCCAGCAGTTACTCGAATGCGGCTACCTACGAGCAGTACTTC.